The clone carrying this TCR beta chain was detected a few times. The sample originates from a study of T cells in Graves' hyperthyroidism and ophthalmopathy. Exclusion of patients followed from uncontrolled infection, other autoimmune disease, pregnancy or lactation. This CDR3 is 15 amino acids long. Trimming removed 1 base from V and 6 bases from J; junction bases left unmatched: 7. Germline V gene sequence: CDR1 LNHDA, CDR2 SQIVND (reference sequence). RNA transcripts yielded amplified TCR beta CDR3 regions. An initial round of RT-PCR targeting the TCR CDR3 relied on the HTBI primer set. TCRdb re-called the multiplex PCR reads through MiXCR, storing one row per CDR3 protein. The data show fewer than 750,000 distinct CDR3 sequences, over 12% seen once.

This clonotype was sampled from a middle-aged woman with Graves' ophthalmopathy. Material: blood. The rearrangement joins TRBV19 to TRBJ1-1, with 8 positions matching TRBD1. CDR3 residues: CASSIADREGAEAFF. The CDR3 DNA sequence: TGTGCCAGTAGTATAGCGGACAGGGAAGGCGCTGAAGCTTTCTTT.